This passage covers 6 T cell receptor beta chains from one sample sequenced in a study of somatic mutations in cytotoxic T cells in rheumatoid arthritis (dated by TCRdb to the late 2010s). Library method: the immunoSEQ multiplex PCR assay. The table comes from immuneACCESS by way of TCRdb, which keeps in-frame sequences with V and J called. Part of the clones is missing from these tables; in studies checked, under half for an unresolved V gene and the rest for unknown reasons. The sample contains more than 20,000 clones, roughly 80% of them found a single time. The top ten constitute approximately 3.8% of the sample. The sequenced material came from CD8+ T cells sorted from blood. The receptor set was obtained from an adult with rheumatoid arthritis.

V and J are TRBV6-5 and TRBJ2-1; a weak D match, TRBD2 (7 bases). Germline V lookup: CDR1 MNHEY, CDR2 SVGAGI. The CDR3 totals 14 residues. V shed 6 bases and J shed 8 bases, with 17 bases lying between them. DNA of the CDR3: TGTGCCAGCAGGGGGGGGGCAGGGAAGTATGAGCAGTTCTTC. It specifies CASRGGAGKYEQFF.

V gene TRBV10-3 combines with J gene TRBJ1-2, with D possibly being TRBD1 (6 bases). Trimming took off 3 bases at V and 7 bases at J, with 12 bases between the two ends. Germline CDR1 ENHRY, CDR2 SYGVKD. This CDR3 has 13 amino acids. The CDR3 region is CAISDQGFSGYTF. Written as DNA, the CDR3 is TGTGCCATCAGTGACCAGGGGTTCAGTGGCTACACCTTC.

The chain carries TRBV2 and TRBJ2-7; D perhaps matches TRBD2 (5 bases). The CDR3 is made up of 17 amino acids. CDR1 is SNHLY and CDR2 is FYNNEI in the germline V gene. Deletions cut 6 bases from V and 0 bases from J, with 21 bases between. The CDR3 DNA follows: TGTGCCAGCAGAGAGAGGTTCGCGGGTGTACTCTCCTACGAGCAGTACTTC. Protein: CASRERFAGVLSYEQYF.

CDR3 sequence (DNA): TGTGCCAGTAAGGGTTCGGGGGGAACAACTAATGAAAAACTGTTTTTT. This sequence encodes CASKGSGGTTNEKLFF. The chain couples TRBV19 to TRBJ1-4, with TRBD1 as a possible D gene (5 bases). The germline V gene encodes CDR1 LNHDA and CDR2 SQIVND (reference sequence). Trimming shortened V by 7 bases and J by 0 bases, and 15 bases separated the two germline ends. The CDR3 covers 16 residues.

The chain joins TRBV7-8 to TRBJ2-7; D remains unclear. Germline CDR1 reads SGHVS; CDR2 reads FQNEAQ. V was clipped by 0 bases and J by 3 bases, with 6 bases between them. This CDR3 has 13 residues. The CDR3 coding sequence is TGTGCCAGCAGCTTAGCGTGGGGCTACGAGCAGTACTTC. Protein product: CASSLAWGYEQYF.

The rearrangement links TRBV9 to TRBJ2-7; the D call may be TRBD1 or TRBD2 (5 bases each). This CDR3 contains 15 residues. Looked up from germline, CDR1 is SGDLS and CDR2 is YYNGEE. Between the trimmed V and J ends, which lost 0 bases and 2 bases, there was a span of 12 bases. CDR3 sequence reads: CASSVGGDGTYEQYF. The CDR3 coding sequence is TGTGCCAGCAGCGTAGGTGGGGACGGGACCTACGAGCAGTACTTC.